Listed here are 15 T cell receptor beta chains from one sample, sequenced in a study of post-analysis software for immune sequencing data. Study-level points and caveats: Included in a set of 5 or 6 TRBV segments more frequent in patients than controls were TRBV5-6, TRBV5-1 and TRBV20-1.

Incorporated into the TCR beta cDNA libraries were unique molecular identifiers, which served to reduce PCR and sequencing biases. In TCRdb, the PCR reads were re-called with MiXCR into one record per CDR3 protein. The table has some 260,000 distinct CDR3 sequences, 36% seen once. Their recognized antigens are unknown. The sequenced sample was blood. The source is a girl aged 5-17 years with multiple sclerosis.

A few counts support this clonotype. This chain uses TRBV2 with TRBJ2-2; 8 bases line up with TRBD1. Germline trimming cut 6 bases from V and 5 bases from J; bases unmatched to any gene: 8. Germline V CDR1 and CDR2: SNHLY, FYNNEI. The CDR3 sequence is 15 residues long. The CDR3 nucleotides are TGTGCCAGCAGGACCAGGGGGCGCGGAACCGGGGAGCTGTTTTTT. This translates into CASRTRGRGTGELFF.

Notes on this clonotype: A much larger clone differs from this one at a single base, so this may be a read error. The chain has TRBV3-1 and TRBJ2-1, with TRBD1 as a possible D gene (6 bases). Germline CDR1 and CDR2: LGHDT and YNNKEL (reference sequence). There are 13 residues in the CDR3. CDR3 protein: CVSSLQGGNEQFF. The DNA for the CDR3 is TGTGTCAGCTCGCTCCAAGGGGGTAATGAGCAGTTCTTC.

This clonotype was recorded at least ten times. In DNA form, the CDR3 reads TGTGCCACCAGCAGACTAGCGGACGTGGAGACCCAGTACTTC. Its protein product is CATSRLADVETQYF. The chain employs TRBV15 and TRBJ2-5, with 7 bases identical to TRBD2. This CDR3 has 14 amino acids. From germline, CDR1 is LNHNV and CDR2 YYDKDF (reference sequence). J gave up 5 bases and V 2 bases, and 5 bases lay outside the gene matches.

Turning to this clonotype: Just one base apart from a much larger clone, this may be a read error. The rearrangement joins TRBV27 to TRBJ1-5; 8 bases are a match to TRBD1. The CDR3 is 17 residues long. Trimming at V came to 5 bases and at J to 5 bases, leaving 14 bases not matched to a gene. CDR1 is MNHEY, CDR2 SMNVEV, per germline (reference sequence). DNA of the CDR3: TGTGCCAGCAGTCCACTACCCGGGGACAGGCCAGATCAGCCCCAGCATTTT. Its translation: CASSPLPGDRPDQPQHF.

The CDR3 loop is CATSIDRGPYEQYF. The CDR3, as DNA: TGTGCCACCAGCATAGACAGGGGACCATACGAGCAGTACTTC. The chain carries TRBV15 and TRBJ2-7; TRBD1 aligns across 8 bases. V lost 4 bases, J lost 4 bases, and 6 bases stayed unmatched. The CDR3 sequence is 14 residues long. The germline V gene encodes CDR1 LNHNV and CDR2 YYDKDF (reference sequence).

Ten or more counts support this clonotype. The CDR3 coding sequence is TGTGCCAGCAGCGGGAGTGTCTCTAACTATGGCTACACCTTC. The encoded protein is CASSGSVSNYGYTF. V gene TRBV9 combines with J gene TRBJ1-2; D ambiguous. The ends were cut back, 3 bases at V and 0 bases at J, with 9 bases in the middle. The CDR3 length is 14 residues. CDR1 SGDLS and CDR2 YYNGEE come from the germline V gene. Full variable domain (remainder filled in from reference TRBV9 and TRBJ1-2): DSGVTQTPKHLITATGQRVTLRCSPRSGDLSVYWYQQSLDQGLQFLIQYYNGEERAKGNILERFSAQQFPDLHSELNLSSLELGDSALYFCASSGSVSNYGYTFGSGTRLTVV.

Concerning this clonotype itself: A much larger clone differs by one base, so this may be a read error. CDR3 protein: CAGSHRGSNQPQHF. CDR3 in DNA: TGTGCCGGCTCACACAGGGGATCCAATCAGCCCCAGCATTTT. The chain has TRBV18 and TRBJ1-5; 7 nucleotides line up with TRBD1. The length of the CDR3 is 14 residues. Looked up from germline, CDR1 is KGHSH and CDR2 is LQKENI. The full variable domain, its missing parts supplied by reference TRBV18 and TRBJ1-5, is NAGVMQNPRHLVRRRGQEARLRCSPMKGHSHVYWYRQLPEEGLKFMVYLQKENIIDESGMPKERFSAEFPKEGPSILRIQQVVRGDSAAYFCAGSHRGSNQPQHFGDGTRLSIL.

For this clonotype: This sequence may be a read error, since a much larger clone differs from it by one base. The chain is built from TRBV7-8 and TRBJ1-1; 10 bases are a match to TRBD1. Germline CDR1 reads SGHVS; CDR2 reads FQNEAQ. This CDR3 has 16 amino acids. The CDR3, as DNA: TGTACCAGCAGCTTAGTGTCCGGGACAGGGGACACTGAAGCTTTCTTT. Protein product: CTSSLVSGTGDTEAFF.

The sample holds many counts of this clonotype. The V call is TRBV6-2 or TRBV6-3, the J call TRBJ2-3, with a tentative D call TRBD2 (6 bases). Germline V gene sequence: CDR1 MNHEY, CDR2 SVGEGT. The CDR3 extends over 16 amino acids. V dropped 2 bases and J dropped 2 bases, with 14 bases sitting between them. The CDR3 DNA reads as TGTGCCAGCAGTTACCCGAAGCGGGCCTACACAGATACGCAGTATTTT. Protein product: CASSYPKRAYTDTQYF.

About this clonotype: One end of the junction does not line up with germline, which may come from a read error. The chain couples TRBV11-2 to TRBJ1-2; D perhaps matches TRBD1 (5 bases). The length of the CDR3 is 14 residues. Germline CDR1 reads SGHAT; CDR2 reads FQNNGV. The CDR3 region has the DNA TGTGCCAGCAGCTTAGACGTGACAGCCTATGGCTGCACCTTC. It translates to CASSLDVTAYGCTF.

In this sample, this clonotype turned up once. The V gene is TRBV7-8, the J gene TRBJ2-3; D is possibly TRBD1 (6 bases). The ends were cut back, 0 bases at V and 6 bases at J, with 16 bases in the middle. CDR1 is SGHVS and CDR2 is FQNEAQ in the germline V gene. This CDR3 is 16 amino acids long. CDR3 in amino acids: CASSLAGASNRDTQYF. The CDR3, as DNA: TGTGCCAGCAGCTTAGCGGGGGCTAGCAACCGGGATACGCAGTATTTT. The full variable domain, rest sourced from reference TRBV7-8 and TRBJ2-3, is GAGVSQSPRYKVAKRGQDVALRCDPISGHVSLFWYQQALGQGPEFLTYFQNEAQLDKSGLPSDRFFAERPEGSVSTLKIQRTQQEDSAVYLCASSLAGASNRDTQYFGPGTRLTVL.

A few counts support this clonotype. This chain uses TRBV25-1 with TRBJ1-2, with TRBD1 matching over 9 bases. Germline lookup yields CDR1 MGHDK and CDR2 SYGVNS. CDR3 length: 15 amino acids. V trimming: 1 base; J trimming: 6 bases; junction bases outside the gene matches: 6. The DNA of the CDR3 is TGTGCCAGCAGTGAATTGGACAGGGGATCGGATGGCTACACCTTC. It translates to CASSELDRGSDGYTF.

This clonotype occurred a few times. The chain links TRBV7-8 to TRBJ2-1, with 11 positions matching TRBD1. J was trimmed by 12 bases and V by 5 bases; bases with no gene match: 9. The CDR3 consists of 14 residues. Looked up from germline, CDR1 is SGHVS and CDR2 is FQNEAQ. The CDR3 sequence: CASSTRTGGAGQFF. CDR3 nucleotides: TGTGCCAGCAGCACCAGGACAGGGGGCGCGGGGCAGTTCTTC.

The chain joins TRBV5-1 to TRBJ2-5; 8 bases agree with TRBD2. Trimming cost V 0 bases and J 13 bases; bases outside gene matches: 8. The CDR3 has 13 amino acids. Per the germline V gene, CDR1 is SGHRS and CDR2 is YFSETQ. In DNA, the CDR3 is TGCGCCAGCAGCTTGGACGTCGCGGGAGGCCTGTACTTC. It encodes CASSLDVAGGLYF.

V usage is TRBV27 and J usage is TRBJ2-7; D ambiguous. V gave up 0 bases and J gave up 0 bases, with 9 bases separating them. This CDR3 is built from 15 residues. Germline V CDR1 and CDR2: MNHEY, SMNVEV (reference sequence). The CDR3 DNA sequence: TGTGCCAGCAGTTTATCGATAGGCAGCTCCTACGAGCAGTACTTC. Translated: CASSLSIGSSYEQYF.